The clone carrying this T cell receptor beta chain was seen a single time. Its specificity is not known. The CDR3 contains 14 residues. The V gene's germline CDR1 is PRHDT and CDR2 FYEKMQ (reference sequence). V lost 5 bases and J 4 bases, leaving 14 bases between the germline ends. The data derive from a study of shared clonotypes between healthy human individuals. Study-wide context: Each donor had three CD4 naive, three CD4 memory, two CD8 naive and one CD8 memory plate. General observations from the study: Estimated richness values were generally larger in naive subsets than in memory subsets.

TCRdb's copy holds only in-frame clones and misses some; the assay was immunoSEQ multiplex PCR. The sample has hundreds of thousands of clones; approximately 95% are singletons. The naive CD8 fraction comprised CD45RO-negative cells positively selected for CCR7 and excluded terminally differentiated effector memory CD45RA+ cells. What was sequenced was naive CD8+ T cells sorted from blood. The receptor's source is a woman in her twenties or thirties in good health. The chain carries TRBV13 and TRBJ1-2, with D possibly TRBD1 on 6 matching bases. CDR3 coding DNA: TGTGCCAGCAGCCTGTACAGGGAGGGCTATGGCTACACCTTC. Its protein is CASSLYREGYGYTF.